The 20 T cell receptor beta chains below all came from one sample that was sequenced in a study of regulatory T cells in long-lasting Graves disease (dated by TCRdb to the early 2020s). Libraries were constructed by multiplex PCR. TCRdb lists the instrument as Illumina HiSeq 4000. To build TCR beta libraries, CDR3 regions were amplified by Arm-PCR using iRepertoire HTBI primers. TCRdb applied fastp at Q25 and MiXCR to the public reads, then kept only in-frame beta chains. Rows merge per CDR3 protein into single entries with the most common DNA and genes. This sample lists some 250,000 distinct CDR3 sequences; around a sixth were detected once. The top ten constitute approximately 14% of the sample. Taken with the paper, the label for time point translates to: newly diagnosed GD, antithyroid drugs for less than 3 months. RNA was extracted from PBMCs in TRIzol for both TCR sequencing and RNA sequencing.

The same data also went into a second study, on T cells in Graves' hyperthyroidism and ophthalmopathy.

This sample comprised peripheral blood mononuclear cells (PBMCs), obtained at new diagnosis, from a patient treated with antithyroid drugs. The source is a woman under 40 with Graves disease. Donor details come from another sample of the same person, matched by shared clones.

In this sample, this clonotype turned up many times. The rearrangement uses TRBV12-3 or TRBV12-4 and TRBJ1-3, with a weak D call TRBD1 (6 bases). The CDR3 is 14 amino acids. V was pared by 5 bases and J by 4 bases, with 12 bases between. The CDR3 DNA reads as TGTGCCAGCAGTAAAGCAGGGGTCGGAAACACCATATATTTT. Its protein is CASSKAGVGNTIYF.

This clonotype was counted at least ten times. The chain has TRBV10-3 and TRBJ2-3, with TRBD2 identical over 10 bases. The V gene end was trimmed by 2 bases and the J gene end by 2 bases; junction bases not matched to a gene: 4. Germline assignment: CDR1 ENHRY and CDR2 SYGVKD. The CDR3 totals 16 residues. The CDR3 reads CAISEKAGGPTDTQYF. CDR3 nucleotide sequence: TGTGCCATCAGTGAGAAAGCGGGGGGGCCCACAGATACGCAGTATTTT.

At least ten counts were recorded for this clonotype. The V and J genes are TRBV5-6 and TRBJ2-7; D gene uncertain. From germline, CDR1 is SGHDT and CDR2 YYEEEE. Trimming stripped 2 bases from V and 2 bases from J, with 8 bases between. The CDR3 spans 13 residues. The CDR3 DNA is TGTGCCAGCAGCTTCGAACGGACCTACGAGCAGTACTTC. Translating gives CASSFERTYEQYF.

This clonotype came up many times. This sequence joins TRBV6-1 and TRBJ1-3; unclear D gene. The CDR3 is 15 residues long. Germline-derived CDR1 and CDR2 are MNHNS and SASEGT. V dropped 1 base and J dropped 0 bases, with 7 bases sitting between them. CDR3 loop: CASSEVSVSGNTIYF. In DNA, the CDR3 is TGTGCCAGCAGTGAAGTCTCTGTCTCTGGAAACACCATATATTTT.

Concerning this clonotype: A far bigger clonotype differs at one base, so this is likely a read error. This chain connects TRBV6-9 to TRBJ1-2; D may be TRBD1 (6 bases). This CDR3 has 18 amino acids. The V end was cut by 4 bases, the J end by 2 bases, with 23 bases between. Per germline, CDR1 MNHGY and CDR2 SVAAGI. The CDR3 spells CASSCGRTAHKGNYGYTF. In DNA, the CDR3 is TGTGCCAGCAGTTGCGGTCGGACAGCTCATAAAGGAAACTATGGCTACACCTTC.

This clonotype was found many times. One junction end does not reproduce the germline sequence, and a read error may be involved. The V gene is TRBV7-7, the J gene TRBJ2-5, with D possibly TRBD2 on 8 matching bases. Germline V gene lookup returns CDR1 SSHAT and CDR2 FNYEAQ (reference sequence). There are 18 residues in the CDR3. The CDR3 DNA sequence: TGTGCTAGCAGCTTAGGGGGCTCAGCGGGGGCTATCCAAGAGACCCAGTACTTC. It is translated as CASSLGGSAGAIQETQYF.

In the case of this clonotype: This probably arose from a read error, given a far larger clone one base away. J is TRBJ1-1 and V is TRBV29-1; TRBD1 might be the D (6 bases). The germline V gene encodes CDR1 SQVTM and CDR2 ANQGSEA. The CDR3 is 14 amino acids. The CDR3: CSARGRGGHTEAFF. CDR3 nucleotides: TGCAGTGCTAGAGGGCGAGGGGGGCACACTGAAGCTTTCTTT.

This clonotype showed up many times. DNA of the CDR3: TGTGCCAGCAGCGGCCAAGGGGGAGCGAACACTGAAGCTTTCTTT. Translating it yields CASSGQGGANTEAFF. The gene calls are TRBV9 and TRBJ1-1; D is perhaps TRBD1 (6 bases). Germline V gene data show CDR1 as SGDLS and CDR2 as YYNGEE. The CDR3 has 15 amino acids. V lost 3 bases to trimming and J lost 1 base, with 13 bases between them.

This clonotype was counted at least ten times. V usage is TRBV11-2 and J usage is TRBJ1-1; D gene uncertain. Trimming stripped 4 bases from V and 6 bases from J, with 12 bases between. The CDR3 length is 13 residues. Germline values: CDR1 SGHAT, CDR2 FQNNGV. CDR3 loop: CASSSRMMAEAFF. The CDR3 DNA reads as TGTGCCAGCAGCTCCAGGATGATGGCTGAAGCTTTCTTT.

The rearrangement uses TRBV20-1 and TRBJ2-1; TRBD2 matches at 8 bases. The germline gives CDR1 DFQATT, CDR2 SNEGSKA (reference sequence). The CDR3 consists of 14 residues. The J segment lost 2 bases and the V segment lost 3 bases, leaving 3 bases of the junction unmatched. CDR3 in DNA: TGCAGTGCTAGCGGGGGGGGCCCCTACAATGAGCAGTTCTTC. It yields the protein CSASGGGPYNEQFF.

This clonotype occurred many times. The chain carries TRBV12-3 or TRBV12-4 and TRBJ2-1; a weak D match, TRBD1 (6 bases). This CDR3 comprises 12 residues. V was cut by 4 bases and J by 9 bases, with 10 bases left in between. CDR3 loop: CASSYRAFEQFF. CDR3 in DNA: TGTGCCAGCAGTTACAGGGCCTTTGAGCAGTTCTTC.

This clonotype was recorded at least ten times. This rearrangement joins TRBV11-3 to TRBJ2-1; D may be TRBD2 (6 bases). The CDR3 has 16 amino acids. Trimming took off 2 bases at V and 1 base at J, with 12 bases between the two ends. Germline loops: CDR1 SGHNT, CDR2 YENEEA. CDR3: CASSLSGGLSYNEQFF. In DNA, the CDR3 is TGTGCCAGCAGCTTAAGCGGAGGGCTATCCTACAATGAGCAGTTCTTC.

This clonotype was counted ten times or more. The rearrangement links TRBV12-3 or TRBV12-4 to TRBJ2-7; D may be TRBD1 (6 bases). The V end lost 3 bases, the J end lost 6 bases, and 12 bases lay between the germline ends. This CDR3 has 13 amino acids. The CDR3: CASSFGQFSEQYF. The DNA for the CDR3 is TGTGCCAGCAGTTTCGGACAGTTCTCCGAGCAGTACTTC.

This clonotype showed up many times. The rearrangement joins TRBV7-9 to TRBJ2-7, with unresolved D. The CDR3 is 12 amino acids. CDR1 and CDR2 from the germline V gene are SEHNR and FQNEAQ (reference sequence). V dropped 1 base and J dropped 5 bases, with 6 bases sitting between them. This chain's CDR3 is CASSLVANEQYF. DNA of the CDR3: TGTGCCAGCAGCTTAGTCGCGAACGAGCAGTACTTC.

CDR3: CASNPQGHEAFF. CDR3 bases: TGTGCCAGCAACCCACAGGGGCATGAAGCTTTCTTT. The chain joins TRBV6-2 or TRBV6-3 to TRBJ1-1; 7 nucleotides align to TRBD1. There are 12 residues in the CDR3. Germline loops: CDR1 MNHEY, CDR2 SVGEGT. Germline trimming cut 7 bases from V and 7 bases from J; bases unmatched to any gene: 6.

This clonotype was found many times. The V gene is TRBV6-1, the J gene TRBJ2-5; 7 nucleotides line up with TRBD1. This CDR3 region has 18 residues. Germline V CDR1 and CDR2: MNHNS, SASEGT. Germline trimming cut 4 bases from V and 2 bases from J; bases unmatched to any gene: 16. CDR3: CASSAIYQTRGQQETQYF. In nucleotides, the CDR3 is TGTGCCAGCAGTGCCATCTACCAGACACGGGGACAGCAAGAGACCCAGTACTTC.

In its sample, this clonotype was seen many times. The gene calls are TRBV7-2 and TRBJ2-1; D remains ambiguous. CDR3 length: 11 residues. CDR1 and CDR2 from the germline V gene are SGHTA and FQGNSA. Between the trimmed V and J ends, which lost 5 bases and 7 bases, there was a span of 6 bases. CDR3 region: CASSTRNEQFF. The CDR3 DNA follows: TGTGCCAGCAGCACCAGGAATGAGCAGTTCTTC.

This clonotype was picked up a small number of times. V is TRBV18 and J is TRBJ1-1; maybe TRBD1 (6 bases). Deletions cut 4 bases from V and 1 base from J, with 22 bases between. Germline V CDR1 and CDR2: KGHSH, LQKENI. The CDR3 loop spans 18 amino acids. CDR3 coding DNA: TGTGCCAGCTCACTCTCCGGGACACGAACCTCCGGGAACACTGAAGCTTTCTTT. Amino acids: CASSLSGTRTSGNTEAFF. Supplemented by reference TRBV18 and TRBJ1-1, the full variable domain reads NAGVMQNPRHLVRRRGQEARLRCSPMKGHSHVYWYRQLPEEGLKFMVYLQKENIIDESGMPKERFSAEFPKEGPSILRIQQVVRGDSAAYFCASSLSGTRTSGNTEAFFGQGTRLTVV.

This clonotype was counted ten times or more. The chain is built from TRBV6-1 and TRBJ1-2, with 7 bases identical to TRBD1. Germline V CDR1 and CDR2: MNHNS, SASEGT. V was clipped by 6 bases and J by 1 base; unmatched bases: 2. The CDR3 totals 13 residues. CDR3 protein: CASRRDSNYGYTF. Written as DNA, the CDR3 is TGTGCCAGCAGACGGGACAGTAACTATGGCTACACCTTC.

There are a few counts of this clonotype. Possible read error: a much larger clone is one base away. This CDR3 is missing its conserved last phenylalanine or tryptophan, likely due to a read error. The chain recombines TRBV12-3 or TRBV12-4 with TRBJ1-5; 8 positions match TRBD1. The CDR3 spans 15 residues. V shed 10 bases and J 3 bases; nucleotides not matched to a gene: 11. CDR3 bases: TGTGCCACCTCGACCGGGACAGGACACAATCAGCCCCAGCATTCT. Translation: CATSTGTGHNQPQHS.